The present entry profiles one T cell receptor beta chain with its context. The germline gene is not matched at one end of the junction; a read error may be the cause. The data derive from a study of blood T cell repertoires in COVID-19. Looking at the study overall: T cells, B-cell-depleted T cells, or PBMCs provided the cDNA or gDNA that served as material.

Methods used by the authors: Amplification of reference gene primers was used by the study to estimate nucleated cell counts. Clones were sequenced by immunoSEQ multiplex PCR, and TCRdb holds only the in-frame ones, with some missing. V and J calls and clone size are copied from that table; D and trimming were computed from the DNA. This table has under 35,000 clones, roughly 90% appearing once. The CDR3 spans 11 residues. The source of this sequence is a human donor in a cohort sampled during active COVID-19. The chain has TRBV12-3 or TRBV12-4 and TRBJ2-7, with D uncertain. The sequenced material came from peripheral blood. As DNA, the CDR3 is TGTGCCAGCAGTTTAGGGCAGGCATTACTGTTC. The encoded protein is CASSLGQALLF.